Shown below are 21 T cell receptor beta chains from a single sample sequenced in a study of blood T cell repertoires in COVID-19. Measured with immunoSEQ multiplex PCR; TCRdb has only the in-frame clones, and not every one. The sample shows approximately 180,000 clones, 81% of them seen only once. The sample taken for sequencing was peripheral blood. The receptors originated from a woman of 80 years or more with COVID-19, enrolled during active disease.

The CDR3 DNA reads TGTGCCAGCAGCCAGGAGCGGGGGACCCAAGAGACCCAGTACTTC. Amino acid sequence: CASSQERGTQETQYF. The rearrangement uses TRBV4-2 and TRBJ2-5; 8 nucleotides line up with TRBD2. The CDR3 totals 15 residues. V lost 3 bases and J lost 1; bases outside the gene matches: 4. In germline, CDR1 is LGHNA, CDR2 YNFKEQ.

This clone was counted between two and nine times. The chain is built from TRBV28 and TRBJ2-1, with D possibly being TRBD2 (5 bases). Trimming shortened V by 3 bases and J by 3 bases, and 12 bases separated the two germline ends. The germline V gene has CDR1 MDHEN and CDR2 SYDVKM. This CDR3 has 15 residues. CDR3 loop: CASSFSGGRYNEQFF. CDR3 in DNA: TGTGCCAGCAGTTTTTCAGGAGGTCGCTACAATGAGCAGTTCTTC.

The J gene is TRBJ2-3, the V gene TRBV11-3; 11 nucleotides line up with TRBD2. Trimming took 8 bases from V and 0 from J; bases not matched to a gene: 16. The CDR3 is 19 residues long. The germline V gene encodes CDR1 SGHNT and CDR2 YENEEA. CDR3 region: CASGMGLLAGGISTDTQYF. CDR3 DNA: TGTGCCAGCGGCATGGGGTTGCTAGCGGGGGGAATAAGCACAGATACGCAGTATTTT.

The rearrangement uses TRBV27 and TRBJ1-4; 10 bases align to TRBD1. Germline CDR1 is MNHEY and CDR2 is SMNVEV (reference sequence). V dropped 4 bases and J dropped 10; count of bases not matched to a gene: 6. This CDR3 spans 14 amino acids. CDR3 sequence: CASSSGQGVGKLFF. Written as DNA, the CDR3 is TGTGCCAGCAGTTCCGGACAGGGGGTGGGAAAACTGTTTTTT.

The chain has TRBV7-7 and TRBJ2-1; TRBD2 agrees at 10 bases. This CDR3 contains 16 residues. Germline assignment: CDR1 SSHAT and CDR2 FNYEAQ (reference sequence). The V gene end was trimmed by 5 bases and the J gene end by 3 bases; junction bases not matched to a gene: 7. In DNA, the CDR3 is TGTGCCAGCAGCGAGATAGCGGGGGGCGACTACAATGAGCAGTTCTTC. It codes for CASSEIAGGDYNEQFF. Full variable domain (remainder filled in from reference TRBV7-7 and TRBJ2-1): GAGVSQSPRYKVTKRGQDVTLRCDPISSHATLYWYQQALGQGPEFLTYFNYEAQPDKSGLPSDRFSAERPEGSISTLTIQRTEQRDSAMYRCASSEIAGGDYNEQFFGPGTRLTVL.

The chain carries TRBV5-1 and TRBJ1-1, with 7 nucleotides matching TRBD1. CDR1 is SGHRS, CDR2 YFSETQ, per germline. The CDR3 covers 16 residues. The trim removed 0 bases at V and 0 bases at J, leaving 5 bases unmatched. The CDR3, as DNA: TGCGCCAGCAGCTTGGGCCAGGGGGGCATGAACACTGAAGCTTTCTTT. It is translated as CASSLGQGGMNTEAFF.

J is TRBJ1-2 and V is TRBV18; D is ambiguous. CDR3 length: 18 residues. V lost 1 base and J 2 bases, leaving 20 bases between the germline ends. Germline values: CDR1 KGHSH, CDR2 LQKENI. CDR3 loop: CASSPRPPWEQLNYGYTF. The CDR3 DNA follows: TGTGCCAGCTCACCACGGCCCCCCTGGGAGCAGCTAAACTATGGCTACACCTTC.

This clone showed up just once. The J gene is TRBJ1-1, the V gene TRBV6-5, with unresolved D. V was trimmed by 0 bases and J by 0 bases, leaving 8 bases between them. This CDR3 has 15 residues. Germline V gene sequence: CDR1 MNHEY, CDR2 SVGAGI. The CDR3 DNA follows: TGTGCCAGCAGTTACTCGACCAGGCTGAACACTGAAGCTTTCTTT. This codes for CASSYSTRLNTEAFF.

This clone came up a few times. The chain employs TRBV2 and TRBJ2-7; D not certain. CDR3 length: 14 amino acids. The V and J ends lost 5 bases and 2 bases respectively, with 13 bases between them. Looked up from germline, CDR1 is SNHLY and CDR2 is FYNNEI. CDR3 sequence: CASSSYRSAYEQYF. CDR3 DNA sequence: TGTGCCAGCAGTTCATATAGGAGCGCCTACGAGCAGTACTTC.

V and J are TRBV4-2 and TRBJ2-3; 13 nucleotides line up with TRBD2. Losses at the gene ends were 3 bases for V and 4 bases for J; bases not matched to a gene: 1. The germline gives CDR1 LGHNA, CDR2 YNFKEQ. There are 15 residues in the CDR3. In DNA form, the CDR3 reads TGTGCCAGCAGCCAGGGGACTAGCGGGGCAGATACGCAGTATTTT. Its protein is CASSQGTSGADTQYF.

The rearrangement joins TRBV5-1 to TRBJ2-3; possible D gene TRBD1, 5 bases. V shed 0 bases and J shed 2 bases, with 13 bases lying between them. CDR3 length: 16 amino acids. Germline CDR1 is SGHRS and CDR2 is YFSETQ. For the CDR3, the DNA is TGCGCCAGCAGCTTGGCCCACTACAGGCCCACAGATACGCAGTATTTT. It codes for CASSLAHYRPTDTQYF.

The V gene is TRBV15, the J gene TRBJ2-7; TRBD1 matches at 8 bases. Germline V lookup: CDR1 LNHNV, CDR2 YYDKDF (reference sequence). The CDR3 runs 14 residues. The V segment lost 4 bases and the J segment 5 bases; nucleotides outside the gene matches: 7. This chain's CDR3 is CATSKRQGSNEQYF. DNA for the CDR3: TGTGCCACCAGCAAAAGACAGGGGAGTAACGAGCAGTACTTC.

The chain combines TRBV6-5 with TRBJ1-6; D remains ambiguous. The CDR3 sequence is 13 residues long. Trimming cost V 6 bases and J 14 bases, with 17 bases left between them. CDR1 and CDR2 (germline): MNHEY, SVGAGI. CDR3 region: CASSPGRRQSLHF. CDR3 DNA: TGTGCCAGCAGCCCCGGACGGAGGCAGTCCCTCCACTTT.

This clone was seen only a few times. This rearrangement joins TRBV28 to TRBJ1-3; D is possibly TRBD1 (6 bases). Germline CDR1 MDHEN, CDR2 SYDVKM. V was clipped by 4 bases and J by 11 bases, with 21 bases between them. CDR3 size: 15 residues. CDR3 sequence reads: CASSSQRSRGTAIYF. The CDR3 nucleotides are TGTGCCAGCAGTTCCCAACGCTCCAGGGGAACCGCCATATATTTT.

The V call is TRBV6-5, the J call TRBJ1-2; D unclear. The CDR3 is 12 amino acids. Per the germline V gene, CDR1 is MNHEY and CDR2 is SVGAGI. V shed 7 bases and J shed 4 bases, with 10 bases lying between them. The CDR3 region has the DNA TGTGCCAGCAATGGCGGTCGCTATGGCTACACCTTC. Translated: CASNGGRYGYTF.

V is TRBV5-4 and J is TRBJ1-4; a weak D match, TRBD1 (6 bases). The V gene lost 9 bases and the J gene lost 8 bases, with 17 bases spanning the gap. The germline V gene has CDR1 SGHNT and CDR2 YYREEE (reference sequence). CDR3 size: 13 residues. The CDR3 here is CATKGGVREKLFF. The CDR3 region has the DNA TGTGCCACGAAAGGGGGGGTACGGGAAAAACTGTTTTTT.

The J gene is TRBJ2-5, the V gene TRBV11-3; D unclear. Germline V gene data show CDR1 as SGHNT and CDR2 as YENEEA. The CDR3 is made up of 15 amino acids. V was trimmed by 1 base and J by 4 bases, leaving 13 bases between them. This CDR3 is CASSLGWALGETQYF. CDR3 coding DNA: TGTGCCAGCAGCTTAGGCTGGGCATTGGGAGAGACCCAGTACTTC.

The V gene is TRBV4-3, the J gene TRBJ1-1; 8 nucleotides line up with TRBD1. CDR3 length: 16 residues. The J segment lost 4 bases and the V segment lost 0 bases, leaving 7 bases of the junction unmatched. The germline V gene has CDR1 LGHNA and CDR2 YSLEER. CDR3 nucleotides: TGCGCCAGCAGCCAAGAGGCCCAGGGGGCAGGCACTGAAGCTTTCTTT. Its translation: CASSQEAQGAGTEAFF.

The V and J genes are TRBV14 and TRBJ2-7, with TRBD2 matching 11 bases. The germline V gene has CDR1 SGHDN and CDR2 FVKESK. CDR3 length: 17 amino acids. V shed 4 bases and J 0 bases; nucleotides not matched to a gene: 8. The chain's CDR3 is CASSPGLAVRSSYEQYF. Here the CDR3 DNA reads TGTGCCAGCAGCCCGGGACTAGCGGTGCGGAGCTCCTACGAGCAGTACTTC.

The CDR3 coding sequence is TGTGCCAGCAGCCCCCGGGGGTACAATCAGCCCCAGCATTTT. Protein product: CASSPRGYNQPQHF. The chain employs TRBV11-3 and TRBJ1-5; maybe TRBD1 (5 bases). Trimming pared 5 bases from V and 3 bases from J, leaving 11 bases between. This CDR3 has 14 amino acids. CDR1 and CDR2 from the germline V gene are SGHNT and YENEEA.

This clone occurred once. The chain carries TRBV6-6 and TRBJ2-3; D remains unclear. Germline V CDR1 and CDR2: MNHNY, SVGAGI (reference sequence). The CDR3 runs to 14 residues. Trimming took off 2 bases at V and 3 bases at J, with 9 bases between the two ends. CDR3 amino acids: CASSYGTRTDTQYF. CDR3 nucleotides: TGTGCCAGCAGTTACGGTACGAGAACAGATACGCAGTATTTT.